Reported below is one TCR beta chain. The sample comes from a study of blood T cell repertoires in COVID-19. On the study more broadly: Sites across the United States, Italy and Spain contributed samples from acute and convalescent COVID-19. T cells, B-cell-depleted T cells, or PBMCs supplied cDNA or gDNA.

As processed by the authors: Estimation of nucleated cell counts was performed using reference gene primer amplification. Profiled with immunoSEQ multiplex PCR; TCRdb holds only in-frame clones, not every one. V, J and clone size derive from that table, while D and trimming were established from the DNA sequence. The table records about 100,000 clones, 80% to 90% of them present only once. This receptor was taken from an elderly woman with acute or convalescent COVID-19. Sequenced input: peripheral blood.

This CDR3 is CASSQGTGVWGYGYTF. DNA of the CDR3: TGTGCCAGCAGCCAAGGAACAGGGGTGTGGGGCTATGGCTACACCTTC. This sequence joins TRBV3-1 (or the pseudogene TRBV3-2) and TRBJ1-2; the match to TRBD1 covers 7 bases. The CDR3 is 16 residues long. V trimming: 1 base; J trimming: 4 bases; junction bases outside the gene matches: 9. Germline V gene sequence: CDR1 LGHDT, CDR2 YNNKEL (reference sequence).